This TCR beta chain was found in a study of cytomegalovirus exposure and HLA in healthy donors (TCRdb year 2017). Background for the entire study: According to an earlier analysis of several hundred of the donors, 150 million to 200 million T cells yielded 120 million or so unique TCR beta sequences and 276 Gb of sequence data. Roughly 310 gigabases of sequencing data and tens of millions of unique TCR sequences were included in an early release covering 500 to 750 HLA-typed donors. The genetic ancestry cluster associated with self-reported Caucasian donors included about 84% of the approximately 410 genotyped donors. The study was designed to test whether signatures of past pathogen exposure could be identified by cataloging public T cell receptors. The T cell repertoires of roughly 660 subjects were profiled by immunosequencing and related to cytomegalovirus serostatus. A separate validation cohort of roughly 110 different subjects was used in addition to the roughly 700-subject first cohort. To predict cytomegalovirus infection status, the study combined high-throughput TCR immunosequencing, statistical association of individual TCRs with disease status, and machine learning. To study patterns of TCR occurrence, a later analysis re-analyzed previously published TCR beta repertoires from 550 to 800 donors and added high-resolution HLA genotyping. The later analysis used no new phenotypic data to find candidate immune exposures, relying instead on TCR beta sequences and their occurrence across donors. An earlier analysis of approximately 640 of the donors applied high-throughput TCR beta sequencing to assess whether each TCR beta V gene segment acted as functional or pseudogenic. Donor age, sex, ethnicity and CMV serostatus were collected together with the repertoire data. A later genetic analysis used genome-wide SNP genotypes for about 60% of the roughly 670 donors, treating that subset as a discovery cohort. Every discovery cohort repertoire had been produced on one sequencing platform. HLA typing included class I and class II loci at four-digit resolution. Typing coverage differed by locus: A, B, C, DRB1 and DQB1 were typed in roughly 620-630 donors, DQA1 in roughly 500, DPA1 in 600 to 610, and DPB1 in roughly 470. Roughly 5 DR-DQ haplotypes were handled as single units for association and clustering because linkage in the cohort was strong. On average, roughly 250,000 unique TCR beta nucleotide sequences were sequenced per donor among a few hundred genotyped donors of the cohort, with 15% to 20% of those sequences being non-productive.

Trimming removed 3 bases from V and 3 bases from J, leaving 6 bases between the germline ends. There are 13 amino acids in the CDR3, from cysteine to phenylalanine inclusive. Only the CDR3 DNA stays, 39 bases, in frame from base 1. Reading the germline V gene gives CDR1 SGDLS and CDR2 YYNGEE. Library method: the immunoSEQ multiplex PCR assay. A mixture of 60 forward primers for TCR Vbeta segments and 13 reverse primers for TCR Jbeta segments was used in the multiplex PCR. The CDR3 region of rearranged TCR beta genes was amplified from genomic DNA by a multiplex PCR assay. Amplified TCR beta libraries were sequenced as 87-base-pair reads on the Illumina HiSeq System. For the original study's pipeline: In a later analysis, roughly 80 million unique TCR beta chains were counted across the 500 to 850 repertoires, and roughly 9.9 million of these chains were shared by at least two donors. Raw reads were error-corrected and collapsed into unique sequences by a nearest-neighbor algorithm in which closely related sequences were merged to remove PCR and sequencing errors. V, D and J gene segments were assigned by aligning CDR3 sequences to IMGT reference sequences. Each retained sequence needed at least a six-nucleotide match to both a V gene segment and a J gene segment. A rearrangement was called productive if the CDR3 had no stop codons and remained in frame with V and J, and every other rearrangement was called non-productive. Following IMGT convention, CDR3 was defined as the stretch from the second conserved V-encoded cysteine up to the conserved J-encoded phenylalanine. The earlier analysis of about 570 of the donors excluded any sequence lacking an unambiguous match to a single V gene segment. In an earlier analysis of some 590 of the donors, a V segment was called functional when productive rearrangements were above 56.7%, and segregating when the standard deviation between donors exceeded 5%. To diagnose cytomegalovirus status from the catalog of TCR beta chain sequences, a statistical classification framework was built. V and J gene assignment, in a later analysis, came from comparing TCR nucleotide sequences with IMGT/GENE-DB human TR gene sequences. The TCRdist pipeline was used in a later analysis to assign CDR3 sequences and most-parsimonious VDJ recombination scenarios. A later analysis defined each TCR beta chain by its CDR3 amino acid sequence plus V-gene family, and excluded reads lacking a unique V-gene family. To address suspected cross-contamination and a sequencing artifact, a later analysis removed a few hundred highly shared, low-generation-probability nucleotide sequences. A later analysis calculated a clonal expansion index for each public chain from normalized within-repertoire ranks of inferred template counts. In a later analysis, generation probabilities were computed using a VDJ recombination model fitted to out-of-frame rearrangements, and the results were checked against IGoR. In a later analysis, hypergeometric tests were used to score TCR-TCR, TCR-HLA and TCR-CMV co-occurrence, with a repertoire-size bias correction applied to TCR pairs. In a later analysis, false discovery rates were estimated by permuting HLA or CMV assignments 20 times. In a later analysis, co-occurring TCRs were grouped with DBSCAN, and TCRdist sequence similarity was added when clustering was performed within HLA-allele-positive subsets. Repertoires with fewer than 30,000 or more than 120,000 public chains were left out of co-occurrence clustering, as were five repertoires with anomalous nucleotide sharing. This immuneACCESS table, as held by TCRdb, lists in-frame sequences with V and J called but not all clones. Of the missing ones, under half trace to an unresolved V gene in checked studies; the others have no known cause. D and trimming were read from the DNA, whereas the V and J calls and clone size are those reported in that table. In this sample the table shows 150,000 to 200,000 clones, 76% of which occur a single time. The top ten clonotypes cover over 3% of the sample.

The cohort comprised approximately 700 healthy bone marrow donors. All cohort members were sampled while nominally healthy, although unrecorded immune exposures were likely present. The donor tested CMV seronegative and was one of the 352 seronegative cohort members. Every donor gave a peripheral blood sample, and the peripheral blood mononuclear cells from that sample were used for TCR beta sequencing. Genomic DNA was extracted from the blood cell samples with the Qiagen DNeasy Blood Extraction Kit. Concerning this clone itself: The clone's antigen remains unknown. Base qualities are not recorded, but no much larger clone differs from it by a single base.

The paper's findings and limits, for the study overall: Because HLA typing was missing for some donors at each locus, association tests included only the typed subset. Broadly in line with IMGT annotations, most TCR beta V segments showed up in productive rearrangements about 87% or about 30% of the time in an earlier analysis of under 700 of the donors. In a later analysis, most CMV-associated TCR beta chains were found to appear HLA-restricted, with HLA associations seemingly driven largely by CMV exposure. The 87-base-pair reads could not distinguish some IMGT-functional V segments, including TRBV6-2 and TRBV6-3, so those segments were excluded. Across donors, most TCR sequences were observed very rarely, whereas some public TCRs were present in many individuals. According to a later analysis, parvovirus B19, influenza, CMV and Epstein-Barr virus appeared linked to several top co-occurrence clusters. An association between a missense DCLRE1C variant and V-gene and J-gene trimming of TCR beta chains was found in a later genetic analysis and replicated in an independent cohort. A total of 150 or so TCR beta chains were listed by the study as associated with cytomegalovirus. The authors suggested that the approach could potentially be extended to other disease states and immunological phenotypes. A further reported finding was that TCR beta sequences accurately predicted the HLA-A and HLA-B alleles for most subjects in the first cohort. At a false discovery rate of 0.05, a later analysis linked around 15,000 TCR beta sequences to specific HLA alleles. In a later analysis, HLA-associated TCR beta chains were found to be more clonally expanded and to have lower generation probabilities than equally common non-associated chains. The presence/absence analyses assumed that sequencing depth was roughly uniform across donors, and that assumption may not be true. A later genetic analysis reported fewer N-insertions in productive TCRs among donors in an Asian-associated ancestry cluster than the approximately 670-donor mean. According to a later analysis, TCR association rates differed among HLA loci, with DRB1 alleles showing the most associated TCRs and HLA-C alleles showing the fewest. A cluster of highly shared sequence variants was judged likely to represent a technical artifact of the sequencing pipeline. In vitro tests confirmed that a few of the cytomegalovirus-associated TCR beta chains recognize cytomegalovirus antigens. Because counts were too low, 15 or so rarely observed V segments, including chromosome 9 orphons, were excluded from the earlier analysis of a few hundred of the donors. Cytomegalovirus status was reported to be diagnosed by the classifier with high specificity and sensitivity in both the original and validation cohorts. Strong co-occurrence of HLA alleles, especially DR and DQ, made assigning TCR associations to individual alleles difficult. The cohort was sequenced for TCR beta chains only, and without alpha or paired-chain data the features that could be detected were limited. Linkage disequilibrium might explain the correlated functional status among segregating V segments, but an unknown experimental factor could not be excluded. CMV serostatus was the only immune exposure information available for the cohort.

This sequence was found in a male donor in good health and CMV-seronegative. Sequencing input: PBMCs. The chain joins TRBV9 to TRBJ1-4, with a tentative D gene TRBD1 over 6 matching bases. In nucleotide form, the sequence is TGTGCCAGCAGCGAGGGGGCTAATGAAAAACTGTTTTTT. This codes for CASSEGANEKLFF.